A selection of T cell receptor beta chains follows, all from one sample in a study of CD8 T cells in Susac syndrome. TCRdb reprocessed the immunoSEQ multiplex PCR reads via MiXCR and lists one record per CDR3 protein. The repertoire holds about 430,000 distinct CDR3 sequences, with approximately 85% as singletons. Sequenced: CD8+ T cells from PBMCs. These receptors all come from a human donor with multiple sclerosis. CDR3s include the opening cysteine and the closing phenylalanine or tryptophan. D genes are given only for firm matches. Some rows mark clone size as missing; the rest say once, few, many or name a class of expanded clone.

V gene: TRBV6-5
clone size: NA
J gene: TRBJ2-7
D gene: NA
CDR3 protein: CASSYNIGYRTYEQYF
CDR3 DNA: TGTGCCAGCAGTTACAATATCGGCTACCGTACCTACGAGCAGTACTTC

V gene: TRBV6-2/TRBV6-3
clone size: NA
J gene: TRBJ2-7
D gene: NA
CDR3 protein: CASSLNGGSYEQYF
CDR3 DNA: TGTGCCAGCAGTTTGAACGGAGGCTCCTACGAGCAGTACTTC

V gene: TRBV6-5
clone size: NA
J gene: TRBJ2-7
D gene: NA
CDR3 protein: CASSSGFYYEQYF
CDR3 DNA: TGTGCCAGCAGTTCGGGATTCTACTACGAGCAGTACTTC

V gene: TRBV18
clone size: NA
J gene: TRBJ1-1
D gene: NA
CDR3 protein: CASSPMGRTNTEAFF
CDR3 DNA: TGTGCCAGCTCACCAATGGGGCGGACGAACACTGAAGCTTTCTTT

V gene: TRBV30
clone size: NA
J gene: TRBJ2-3
D gene: NA
CDR3 protein: CAWNPFTDTQYF
CDR3 DNA: TGTGCCTGGAACCCGTTCACAGATACGCAGTATTTT

V gene: TRBV27
clone size: NA
J gene: TRBJ2-7
D gene: NA
CDR3 protein: CASSHPPLEQYF
CDR3 DNA: TGTGCCAGCAGTCATCCCCCTCTCGAGCAGTACTTC

V gene: TRBV18
clone size: NA
J gene: TRBJ1-2
D gene: NA
CDR3 protein: CASSPDQFSETGVLTYGYTF
CDR3 DNA: TGTGCCAGCTCACCAGACCAGTTCTCAGAGACAGGCGTTTTAACGTATGGCTACACCTTC

V gene: TRBV28
clone size: NA
J gene: TRBJ2-1
D gene: TRBD2
CDR3 protein: CASSLRGTISNEQFF
CDR3 DNA: TGTGCCAGCAGCCTCCGCGGGACTATTTCCAATGAGCAGTTCTTC

V gene: TRBV2
clone size: once
J gene: TRBJ1-2
D gene: NA
CDR3 protein: CASCSGAPHGYTF
CDR3 DNA: TGTGCCAGCTGCTCCGGGGCTCCTCATGGCTACACCTTC

V gene: TRBV6-1
clone size: NA
J gene: TRBJ2-7
D gene: TRBD1
CDR3 protein: CASSEVGTAHEQYF
CDR3 DNA: TGTGCCAGCAGTGAAGTTGGGACAGCTCACGAGCAGTACTTC

V gene: TRBV20-1
clone size: NA
J gene: TRBJ2-7
D gene: NA
CDR3 protein: CSARGGPLAKYEQYF
CDR3 DNA: TGCAGTGCTAGGGGAGGTCCACTAGCTAAGTACGAGCAGTACTTC

V gene: TRBV7-9
clone size: NA
J gene: TRBJ2-2
D gene: TRBD2
CDR3 protein: CASSIGLAGGQGTGELFF
CDR3 DNA: TGTGCCAGCAGCATCGGACTAGCGGGAGGTCAGGGCACCGGGGAGCTGTTTTTT

V gene: TRBV20-1
clone size: NA
J gene: TRBJ2-7
D gene: TRBD1
CDR3 protein: CSANRLDDRGAYEQYF
CDR3 DNA: TGCAGTGCTAATCGTCTCGACGACAGGGGCGCCTACGAGCAGTACTTC

V gene: TRBV23-1
clone size: few
J gene: TRBJ1-2
D gene: NA
CDR3 protein: CASSQSGFYYGYTF
CDR3 DNA: TGCGCCAGCAGTCAATCGGGCTTTTACTATGGCTACACCTTC

V gene: TRBV20-1
clone size: NA
J gene: TRBJ2-1
D gene: NA
CDR3 protein: CSAADSNYNEQFF
CDR3 DNA: TGCAGTGCTGCCGACAGTAACTACAATGAGCAGTTCTTC

V gene: TRBV11-2
clone size: NA
J gene: TRBJ1-1
D gene: TRBD1
CDR3 protein: CASSPQGRTEAFF
CDR3 DNA: TGTGCCAGCAGCCCACAGGGGAGGACTGAAGCTTTCTTT

V gene: TRBV7-9
clone size: NA
J gene: TRBJ2-4
D gene: TRBD1
CDR3 protein: CASSMDGTGKNIQYF
CDR3 DNA: TGTGCCAGCAGCATGGATGGGACAGGGAAAAACATTCAGTACTTC

V gene: TRBV6-1
clone size: few
J gene: TRBJ2-5
D gene: TRBD1
CDR3 protein: CAAMAGTGLMETQYF
CDR3 DNA: TGTGCCGCGATGGCCGGGACAGGGTTAATGGAGACCCAGTACTTC

V gene: TRBV12-3/TRBV12-4
clone size: NA
J gene: TRBJ2-6
D gene: NA
CDR3 protein: CASSWGEAGANVLTF
CDR3 DNA: TGTGCCAGCAGTTGGGGTGAGGCTGGGGCCAACGTCCTGACTTTC

V gene: TRBV18
clone size: NA
J gene: TRBJ2-2
D gene: NA
CDR3 protein: CASSRRIRAGELFF
CDR3 DNA: TGTGCCAGCTCAAGGAGGATACGGGCCGGGGAGCTGTTTTTT

V gene: TRBV10-2
clone size: NA
J gene: TRBJ2-1
D gene: NA
CDR3 protein: CASSEPLTNEQFF
CDR3 DNA: TGCGCCAGCAGTGAGCCCCTGACTAATGAGCAGTTCTTC

V gene: TRBV28
clone size: NA
J gene: TRBJ1-2
D gene: NA
CDR3 protein: CASTTRSQAGYTF
CDR3 DNA: TGTGCCAGCACCACAAGGTCGCAGGCGGGCTACACCTTC

V gene: TRBV25-1
clone size: NA
J gene: TRBJ2-1
D gene: TRBD2
CDR3 protein: CASSPQDGSGRVEQFF
CDR3 DNA: TGTGCCAGCAGCCCACAGGATGGTAGCGGGAGAGTTGAGCAGTTCTTC

V gene: TRBV5-6
clone size: NA
J gene: TRBJ1-6
D gene: NA
CDR3 protein: CASSLGGNQPPLHF
CDR3 DNA: TGTGCCAGCAGCTTGGGAGGGAACCAGCCACCCCTCCACTTT

V gene: TRBV6-5
clone size: NA
J gene: TRBJ1-1
D gene: NA
CDR3 protein: CASSYSKISGNTEAFF
CDR3 DNA: TGTGCCAGCAGTTACTCGAAAATATCAGGGAATACTGAAGCTTTCTTT

V gene: TRBV3-1
clone size: NA
J gene: TRBJ2-2
D gene: NA
CDR3 protein: CASSHETEANTGELFF
CDR3 DNA: TGTGCCAGCAGCCATGAGACAGAAGCGAACACCGGGGAGCTGTTTTTT

V gene: TRBV7-9
clone size: NA
J gene: TRBJ1-1
D gene: NA
CDR3 protein: CASSLVGWTEAFF
CDR3 DNA: TGTGCCAGCAGCTTAGTAGGTTGGACTGAAGCTTTCTTT

V gene: TRBV27
clone size: NA
J gene: TRBJ2-3
D gene: TRBD2
CDR3 protein: CASSLSVDSGDQADTQYF
CDR3 DNA: TGTGCCAGCAGTTTATCGGTCGATAGCGGGGACCAGGCAGATACGCAGTATTTT

V gene: TRBV6-2/TRBV6-3
clone size: NA
J gene: TRBJ2-2
D gene: NA
CDR3 protein: CASSYPFLSGENTGELFF
CDR3 DNA: TGTGCCAGCAGTTACCCATTCTTATCGGGGGAGAACACCGGGGAGCTGTTTTTT

V gene: TRBV19
clone size: NA
J gene: TRBJ2-1
D gene: NA
CDR3 protein: CASSMTVMNEQFF
CDR3 DNA: TGTGCCAGTAGTATGACGGTTATGAATGAGCAGTTCTTC

V gene: TRBV28
clone size: once
J gene: TRBJ1-5
D gene: NA
CDR3 protein: CASTHWTDLNQPQHF
CDR3 DNA: TGTGCCAGCACTCACTGGACAGACCTCAACCAGCCCCAGCATTTT

V gene: TRBV4-1
clone size: NA
J gene: TRBJ2-5
D gene: TRBD1
CDR3 protein: CASSQARQGMGETQYF
CDR3 DNA: TGCGCCAGCAGCCAAGCTCGACAGGGTATGGGAGAGACCCAGTACTTC

V gene: TRBV7-6
clone size: NA
J gene: TRBJ2-1
D gene: TRBD2
CDR3 protein: CASSVSGSGGDEQFF
CDR3 DNA: TGTGCCAGCAGCGTTAGCGGGAGCGGGGGGGATGAGCAGTTCTTC

V gene: TRBV4-1
clone size: NA
J gene: TRBJ1-1
D gene: NA
CDR3 protein: CASSPVGGRSEAFF
CDR3 DNA: TGCGCCAGCAGCCCTGTAGGGGGACGCTCTGAAGCTTTCTTT

V gene: TRBV27
clone size: NA
J gene: TRBJ2-3
D gene: NA
CDR3 protein: CASSWWGDTQYF
CDR3 DNA: TGTGCCAGCAGTTGGTGGGGCGATACGCAGTATTTT

V gene: TRBV28
clone size: once
J gene: TRBJ2-7
D gene: NA
CDR3 protein: CASSSIDSDGAYEQYF
CDR3 DNA: TGTGCCAGCAGTTCCATCGACTCGGATGGGGCCTACGAGCAGTACTTC

V gene: TRBV28
clone size: NA
J gene: TRBJ1-1
D gene: NA
CDR3 protein: CASSLLVNTEAFF
CDR3 DNA: TGTGCCAGCAGTTTATTAGTGAACACTGAAGCTTTCTTT

V gene: TRBV3-1
clone size: NA
J gene: TRBJ2-7
D gene: NA
CDR3 protein: CASSLDRDGGYEQYF
CDR3 DNA: TGTGCCAGCAGCTTGGACCGGGACGGAGGGTACGAGCAGTACTTC

V gene: TRBV18
clone size: NA
J gene: TRBJ2-5
D gene: NA
CDR3 protein: CASSPPIGEETQYF
CDR3 DNA: TGTGCCAGCTCACCACCGATAGGGGAAGAGACCCAGTACTTC

V gene: TRBV12-5
clone size: NA
J gene: TRBJ2-7
D gene: NA
CDR3 protein: CASAEQGNEQYF
CDR3 DNA: TGTGCTAGTGCCGAACAGGGTAACGAGCAGTACTTC

V gene: TRBV29-1
clone size: NA
J gene: TRBJ2-1
D gene: NA
CDR3 protein: CSVVISNEQFF
CDR3 DNA: TGCAGCGTTGTGATCAGCAATGAGCAGTTCTTC

V gene: TRBV19
clone size: NA
J gene: TRBJ2-5
D gene: NA
CDR3 protein: CASSIDGPGETQYF
CDR3 DNA: TGTGCCAGTAGTATAGATGGTCCCGGAGAGACCCAGTACTTC